A selection of T cell receptor beta chains follows, all from one sample in a study of blood T cells in healthy people across ages. In TCRdb, the 5' RACE reads were re-called with MiXCR into one record per CDR3 protein. The data hold hundreds of thousands of distinct CDR3 sequences, with around 43% observed a single time. The sequenced material came from blood. The receptors stem from a man aged 60 to 69 in good health. The CDR3 runs from the conserved cysteine through the conserved F or W. Where a row states a size, it is once, few, many or the class of an expanded clone; other rows omit it.

j_call: TRBJ2-2; clone_size: NA; v_call: TRBV5-4; cdr3_aa: CASSLGGLAAGELFF
j_call: TRBJ1-6; clone_size: few; v_call: TRBV3-1; cdr3_aa: CASSQGTGGPPLHF
j_call: TRBJ1-2; clone_size: many; v_call: TRBV7-2; cdr3_aa: CASSRNYGYTF
j_call: TRBJ2-4; clone_size: few; v_call: TRBV18; cdr3_aa: CASSPPGGRYKNIQYF
j_call: TRBJ2-1; clone_size: NA; v_call: TRBV6-2/TRBV6-3; cdr3_aa: CASRGDETHLGEQFF
j_call: TRBJ2-5; clone_size: NA; v_call: TRBV20-1; cdr3_aa: CSASGLQETQYF
j_call: TRBJ2-5; clone_size: NA; v_call: TRBV5-1; cdr3_aa: CASSWATNMGSGGYQETQYF
j_call: TRBJ1-2; clone_size: few; v_call: TRBV19; cdr3_aa: CASSMSPYGYTF
j_call: TRBJ2-7; clone_size: few; v_call: TRBV12-3/TRBV12-4; cdr3_aa: CASSPPGQGSEQYF
j_call: TRBJ1-1; clone_size: NA; v_call: TRBV6-6; cdr3_aa: CASSSGKMNTEAFF
j_call: NA; clone_size: NA; v_call: TRBV12-3/TRBV12-4; cdr3_aa: CASSLASGNYEQYF
j_call: TRBJ1-2; clone_size: few; v_call: TRBV28; cdr3_aa: CASSSVTVGGYTF
j_call: TRBJ2-5; clone_size: few; v_call: TRBV5-1; cdr3_aa: CASSTGDNQETQYF
j_call: TRBJ2-7; clone_size: NA; v_call: TRBV7-2; cdr3_aa: CASSLTGGVLYEQYF
j_call: TRBJ1-1; clone_size: NA; v_call: TRBV28; cdr3_aa: CASSSRISLNTEAFF
j_call: TRBJ2-2; clone_size: NA; v_call: TRBV7-2; cdr3_aa: CASSFRLNTGELFF
j_call: TRBJ1-1; clone_size: NA; v_call: TRBV4-1; cdr3_aa: CASSQPGQANTEAFF
j_call: TRBJ1-2; clone_size: many; v_call: TRBV5-1; cdr3_aa: CASSLEGASGYTF
j_call: TRBJ1-4; clone_size: NA; v_call: TRBV7-9; cdr3_aa: CASSPIVTSSRGEKLFF
j_call: TRBJ1-2; clone_size: NA; v_call: TRBV15; cdr3_aa: CATSRDRGQPGGYTF
j_call: TRBJ2-1; clone_size: few; v_call: TRBV24-1; cdr3_aa: CATSDPPTNNEQFF
j_call: TRBJ2-7; clone_size: many; v_call: TRBV6-1; cdr3_aa: CASRRHGYEQYF
j_call: TRBJ2-2; clone_size: NA; v_call: TRBV7-2; cdr3_aa: CASNSMGITGELFF
j_call: TRBJ2-1; clone_size: few; v_call: TRBV28; cdr3_aa: CASSLTGRTGWNEQFF
j_call: TRBJ1-6; clone_size: NA; v_call: TRBV7-2; cdr3_aa: CTSSSTGVVGSPLHF
j_call: TRBJ2-1; clone_size: NA; v_call: TRBV10-1; cdr3_aa: CASSEPGQGYNEQFF
j_call: NA; clone_size: NA; v_call: TRBV5-1; cdr3_aa: CASSFRGKTQFF